What follows are 25 T cell receptor beta chains derived from one specimen sequenced in a study of long-term antiretroviral therapy in people with HIV (dated by TCRdb to about 2022). The immunoSEQ hsTCRB v3.0 assay was used at survey level resolution to sequence the TRB variable region. Held by TCRdb, this immuneACCESS table contains in-frame sequences only and omits some clones. Under half of the omission traces to an unresolved V gene where checked; the cause of the rest is unknown. The sample table records about 6,600 clones; around 74% of these occur just once. The ten largest clonotypes hold around 8.1% of the sample. The starting material was unsorted PBMCs, obtained 0.1 years before starting antiretroviral therapy. These receptors were collected from a man aged 18-30 years with HIV.

V gene TRBV7-9 combines with J gene TRBJ1-6, with D hard to call. Trimming took 4 bases from V and 8 from J, leaving 15 bases between them. This CDR3 comprises 15 residues. Germline CDR1 is SEHNR and CDR2 is FQNEAQ (reference sequence). CDR3 coding DNA: TGTGCCAGCAGCTCTACAACCGCCGGGGATTCACCCCTCCACTTT. It encodes CASSSTTAGDSPLHF.

V and J are TRBV7-6 and TRBJ2-4; 7 nucleotides align to TRBD1. Trimming at V came to 5 bases and at J to 8 bases, leaving 6 bases not matched to a gene. The germline V gene encodes CDR1 SGHVS and CDR2 FNYEAQ. The CDR3 contains 13 residues. CDR3 sequence reads: CASSLGQAHIQYF. CDR3 DNA: TGTGCCAGCAGCCTTGGACAGGCTCACATTCAGTACTTC.

This clone has a single count. The J gene is TRBJ2-5, the V gene TRBV6-6; D remains unclear. This CDR3 comprises 10 residues. V lost 6 bases and J lost 2, with 1 base in between. Germline V gene sequence: CDR1 MNHNY, CDR2 SVGAGI (reference sequence). The CDR3 protein is CASRQETQYF. In DNA, the CDR3 is TGTGCCAGCAGGCAAGAGACCCAGTACTTC.

This clone was counted once. V and J are TRBV2 and TRBJ1-4; unclear D gene. This CDR3 is 13 amino acids long. Germline CDR1 reads SNHLY; CDR2 reads FYNNEI. Trimming shortened V by 8 bases and J by 5 bases, and 12 bases separated the two germline ends. CDR3: CASFEDVNEKLFF. In DNA, the CDR3 is TGTGCCAGCTTTGAAGATGTGAATGAAAAACTGTTTTTT.

This rearrangement joins TRBV19 to TRBJ1-4; no reliable D call. The CDR3 runs to 11 residues. V lost 11 bases and J lost 8, with 12 bases in between. The germline gives CDR1 LNHDA, CDR2 SQIVND (reference sequence). CDR3 nucleotides: TGTGCCGTTCAGGAGGGAGAAAAACTGTTTTTT. Protein sequence: CAVQEGEKLFF.

V gene TRBV18 combines with J gene TRBJ1-6, with unresolved D. The CDR3 spans 15 residues. Looked up from germline, CDR1 is KGHSH and CDR2 is LQKENI. Trimming left V 4 bases short and J 7 bases short, with 14 bases between. The CDR3 loop reads CASSLSRVENSPLHF. The CDR3 DNA follows: TGTGCCAGCTCACTCTCCAGAGTAGAGAATTCACCCCTCCACTTT.

The V call is TRBV11-2, the J call TRBJ2-4; no firm D call. The CDR3 runs to 17 residues. V was pared by 5 bases and J by 0 bases, with 17 bases between. CDR1 and CDR2 from the germline V gene are SGHAT and FQNNGV. The CDR3 region has the DNA TGTGCCAGCAGCCAGGCATTAGTACAGCCAGCCAAAAACATTCAGTACTTC. Its translation is CASSQALVQPAKNIQYF.

The V call is TRBV29-1, the J call TRBJ2-1; unclear D gene. The V gene lost 3 bases and the J gene lost 8 bases, with 11 bases spanning the gap. The CDR3 sequence is 12 residues long. The germline V gene encodes CDR1 SQVTM and CDR2 ANQGSEA. In nucleotides, the CDR3 is TGCAGCGTTGATTTTTTAGACCATGAGCAGTTCTTC. Protein: CSVDFLDHEQFF.

The chain combines TRBV9 with TRBJ2-2; D ambiguous. Germline CDR1 SGDLS, CDR2 YYNGEE. The CDR3 extends over 15 amino acids. Trimming cost V 5 bases and J 6 bases, with 17 bases left between them. The CDR3 bases are TGTGCCAGCAGTTCCGGAAGCCGAAAAGCCGGGGAGCTGTTTTTT. This sequence encodes CASSSGSRKAGELFF.

This clone was observed a handful of times. The chain links TRBV10-2 to TRBJ1-5; D is unclear. The CDR3 contains 10 residues. CDR1 and CDR2 (germline): WSHSY, SAAADI. CDR3 in amino acids: CPHEGRPQHF. CDR3 in DNA: TGCCCACACGAAGGCAGGCCCCAGCATTTT.

The chain is built from TRBV5-1 and TRBJ2-2; D is unclear. Germline V lookup: CDR1 SGHRS, CDR2 YFSETQ. The CDR3 consists of 14 residues. The germline V and J ends were trimmed by 3 bases and 4 bases, with 10 bases remaining between them. CDR3 amino acids: CASSYGEVTGELFF. CDR3 DNA sequence: TGCGCCAGCAGCTATGGAGAGGTCACCGGGGAGCTGTTTTTT.

In its sample, this clone is medium-sized. V and J are TRBV27 and TRBJ1-1; no clear D gene. The germline CDR1 and CDR2 sequences are MNHEY and SMNVEV (reference sequence). The V gene lost 3 bases and the J gene lost 5 bases, with 13 bases spanning the gap. CDR3 size: 14 residues. This chain's CDR3 is CASSLGSFVTEAFF. As DNA, the CDR3 is TGTGCCAGCAGTTTGGGGAGCTTTGTTACTGAAGCTTTCTTT.

This sequence joins TRBV7-9 and TRBJ2-2; D is unresolved. The CDR3 is 15 residues long. V was pared by 6 bases and J by 2 bases, with 13 bases between. The germline CDR1 and CDR2 sequences are SEHNR and FQNEAQ (reference sequence). The CDR3 DNA is TGTGCCAGCAGGCCCATGGGGTCAAACACCGGGGAGCTGTTTTTT. Its protein is CASRPMGSNTGELFF.

CDR3 in DNA: TGTGCCAGCAGCTTAACAGGGGAGAACACTGAAGCTTTCTTT. It is translated as CASSLTGENTEAFF. The chain uses TRBV5-6 and TRBJ1-1; 7 bases line up with TRBD1. Germline loops: CDR1 SGHDT, CDR2 YYEEEE. The CDR3 has 14 residues. V lost 2 bases and J lost 1; bases outside the gene matches: 2.

The V and J genes are TRBV19 and TRBJ2-3; D gene unclear. V lost 5 bases and J lost 4, with 13 bases in between. The germline V gene encodes CDR1 LNHDA and CDR2 SQIVND (reference sequence). This CDR3 spans 14 amino acids. Written as DNA, the CDR3 is TGTGCCAGTAGTTCAGCCTTTGGGGCAGATACGCAGTATTTT. It specifies CASSSAFGADTQYF.

The chain couples TRBV6-1 to TRBJ2-7, with D tentatively TRBD1 (5 bases). The CDR3 contains 14 residues. V lost 2 bases and J 3 bases, leaving 11 bases between the germline ends. Looked up from germline, CDR1 is MNHNS and CDR2 is SASEGT. This chain's CDR3 is CASSEYGQGYEQYF. CDR3 DNA: TGTGCCAGCAGTGAATATGGGCAGGGCTACGAGCAGTACTTC.

The CDR3 is CASTPVDTGELFF. The CDR3 DNA follows: TGTGCCAGCACTCCCGTCGACACCGGGGAGCTGTTTTTT. The J gene is TRBJ2-2, the V gene TRBV6-1; D is unresolved. V dropped 7 bases and J dropped 3 bases, with 9 bases sitting between them. This CDR3 has 13 residues. CDR1 is MNHNS and CDR2 is SASEGT in the germline V gene.

This clone was seen more than once but under ten times. The CDR3 nucleotides read TGCGCCAGCAGCCACCGGACCGGAGCGGGCAATCAGCCCCAGCATTTT. Its translation is CASSHRTGAGNQPQHF. The rearrangement links TRBV4-1 to TRBJ1-5, with D unclear. The V and J ends lost 3 bases and 2 bases respectively, with 14 bases between them. CDR1 is MGHRA and CDR2 is YSYEKL in the germline V gene. The CDR3 is 16 amino acids.

The V call is TRBV18, the J call TRBJ2-7; weak D call: TRBD1 (5 bases). The germline gives CDR1 KGHSH, CDR2 LQKENI. V shed 3 bases and J shed 6 bases, with 12 bases lying between them. The CDR3 covers 13 residues. The CDR3 sequence: CASSPGLGSEQYV. The CDR3 DNA sequence: TGTGCCAGCTCACCGGGGCTCGGCTCCGAGCAGTACGTC.

By frequency in the sample, this clone is large. The chain combines TRBV6-5 with TRBJ1-4, with D uncertain. The germline gives CDR1 MNHEY, CDR2 SVGAGI. Trimming shortened V by 7 bases and J by 0 bases, and 6 bases separated the two germline ends. The CDR3 has 13 residues. CDR3 sequence (DNA): TGTGCCAGCAAGGGCTCAACTAATGAAAAACTGTTTTTT. Translation gives CASKGSTNEKLFF.

The CDR3 spells CASRAGTGPQGSTEAFF. The CDR3, as DNA: TGTGCCAGCAGGGCCGGGACAGGTCCCCAAGGGAGCACTGAAGCTTTCTTT. The chain uses TRBV7-9 and TRBJ1-1, with TRBD1 matching over 8 bases. J gave up 4 bases and V 6 bases, and 16 bases lay outside the gene matches. The CDR3 contains 17 residues. From germline, CDR1 is SEHNR and CDR2 FQNEAQ (reference sequence). The complete variable domain, with remaining parts taken from reference TRBV7-9 and TRBJ1-1, reads DTGVSQNPRHKITKRGQNVTFRCDPISEHNRLYWYRQTLGQGPEFLTYFQNEAQLEKSRLLSDRFSAERPKGSFSTLEIQRTEQGDSAMYLCASRAGTGPQGSTEAFFGQGTRLTVV.

The chain links TRBV27 to TRBJ2-5; D tentatively fits TRBD1 or TRBD2 (5 bases each). V lost 1 base and J lost 5, with 14 bases in between. CDR3 length: 15 amino acids. Germline CDR1 is MNHEY and CDR2 is SMNVEV (reference sequence). Here the CDR3 DNA reads TGTGCCAGCAGTTTATTGGGACCGGTGATGGAGACCCAGTACTTC. Its translation is CASSLLGPVMETQYF.

The V gene is TRBV27, the J gene TRBJ1-1; 7 positions match TRBD1. The V segment lost 4 bases and the J segment 3 bases; nucleotides outside the gene matches: 8. Germline V gene sequence: CDR1 MNHEY, CDR2 SMNVEV (reference sequence). CDR3 length equals 15 residues. The chain's CDR3 is CASSSDRALDTEAFF. The CDR3 coding sequence is TGTGCCAGCAGTTCCGACAGGGCTCTGGACACTGAAGCTTTCTTT.

This clone was counted a single time. V usage is TRBV6-5 and J usage is TRBJ1-3, with D tentatively TRBD1 (6 bases). Germline loops: CDR1 MNHEY, CDR2 SVGAGI. The V gene lost 2 bases and the J gene lost 8 bases, with 16 bases spanning the gap. CDR3 size: 15 residues. CDR3 protein: CASSYRLTGGHTIYF. CDR3 coding DNA: TGTGCCAGCAGTTACAGGTTGACAGGAGGCCACACCATATATTTT.

Written as DNA, the CDR3 is TGTGCCAGCAGTTTATCGTCCCCCCGACAGGGTGATCAGCCCCAGCATTTT. Encoded protein: CASSLSSPRQGDQPQHF. The chain has TRBV27 and TRBJ1-5, with 7 bases fitting TRBD1. This CDR3 contains 17 residues. Germline CDR1 MNHEY, CDR2 SMNVEV (reference sequence). The V segment lost 0 bases and the J segment 5 bases; nucleotides outside the gene matches: 10.